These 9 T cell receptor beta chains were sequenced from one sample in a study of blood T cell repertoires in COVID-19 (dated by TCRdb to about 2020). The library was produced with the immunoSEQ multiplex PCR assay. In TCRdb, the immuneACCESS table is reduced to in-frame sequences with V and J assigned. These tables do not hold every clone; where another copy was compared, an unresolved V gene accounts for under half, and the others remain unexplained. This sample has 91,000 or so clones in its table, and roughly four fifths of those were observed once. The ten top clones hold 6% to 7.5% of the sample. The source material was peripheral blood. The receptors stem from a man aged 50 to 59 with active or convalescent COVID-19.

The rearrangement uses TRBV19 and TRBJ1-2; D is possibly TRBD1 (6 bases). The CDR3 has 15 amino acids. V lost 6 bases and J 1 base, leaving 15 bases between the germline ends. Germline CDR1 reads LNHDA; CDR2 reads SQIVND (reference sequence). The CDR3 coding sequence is TGTGCCAGTAGCTCTGGACAGCTCTTTAACTATGGCTACACCTTC. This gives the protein CASSSGQLFNYGYTF.

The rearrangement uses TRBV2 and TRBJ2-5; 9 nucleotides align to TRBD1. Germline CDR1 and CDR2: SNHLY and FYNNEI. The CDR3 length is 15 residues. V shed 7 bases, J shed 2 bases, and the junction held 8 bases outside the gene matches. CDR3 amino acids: CASKMDRGGQETQYF. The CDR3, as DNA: TGTGCCAGCAAGATGGACAGGGGAGGGCAAGAGACCCAGTACTTC.

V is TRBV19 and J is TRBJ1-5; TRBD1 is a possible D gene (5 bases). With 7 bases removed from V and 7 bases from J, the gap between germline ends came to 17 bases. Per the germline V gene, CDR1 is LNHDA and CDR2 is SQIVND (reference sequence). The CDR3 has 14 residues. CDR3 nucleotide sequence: TGTGCCAGTACCGTAGGGGAAATGAACCAGCCCCAGCATTTT. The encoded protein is CASTVGEMNQPQHF.

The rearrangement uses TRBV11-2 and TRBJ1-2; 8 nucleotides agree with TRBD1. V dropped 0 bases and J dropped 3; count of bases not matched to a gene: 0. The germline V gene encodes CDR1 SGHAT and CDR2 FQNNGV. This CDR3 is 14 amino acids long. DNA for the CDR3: TGTGCCAGCAGCTTAGAGACAGGGGACTATGGCTACACCTTC. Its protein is CASSLETGDYGYTF.

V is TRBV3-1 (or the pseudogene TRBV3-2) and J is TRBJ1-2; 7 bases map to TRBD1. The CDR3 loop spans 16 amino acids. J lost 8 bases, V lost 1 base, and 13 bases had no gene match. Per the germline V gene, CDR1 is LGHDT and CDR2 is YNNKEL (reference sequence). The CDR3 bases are TGTGCCAGCAGCCAAGCGGTTAGACAGGGAAGTTTCGGCTACACCTTC. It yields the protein CASSQAVRQGSFGYTF.

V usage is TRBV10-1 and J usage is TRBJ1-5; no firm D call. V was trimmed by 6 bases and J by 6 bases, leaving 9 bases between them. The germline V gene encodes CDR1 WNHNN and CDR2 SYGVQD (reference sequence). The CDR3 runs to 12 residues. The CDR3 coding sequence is TGCGCCAGCAGCTCCCCCGGTCAGCCCCAGCATTTT. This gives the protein CASSSPGQPQHF.

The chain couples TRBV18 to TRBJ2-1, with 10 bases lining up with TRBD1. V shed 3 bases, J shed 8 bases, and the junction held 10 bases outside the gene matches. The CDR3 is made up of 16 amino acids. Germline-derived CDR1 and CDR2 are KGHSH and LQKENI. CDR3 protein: CASSPPTGGLADEQFF. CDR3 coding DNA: TGTGCCAGCTCACCCCCGACAGGGGGCCTTGCGGATGAGCAGTTCTTC.

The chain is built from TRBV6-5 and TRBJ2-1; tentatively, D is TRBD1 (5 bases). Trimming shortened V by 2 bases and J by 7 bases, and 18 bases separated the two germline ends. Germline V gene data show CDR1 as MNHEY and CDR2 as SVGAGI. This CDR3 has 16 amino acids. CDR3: CASSYDGRVEWNEQFF. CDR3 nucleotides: TGTGCCAGCAGTTACGACGGCAGGGTGGAATGGAATGAGCAGTTCTTC.

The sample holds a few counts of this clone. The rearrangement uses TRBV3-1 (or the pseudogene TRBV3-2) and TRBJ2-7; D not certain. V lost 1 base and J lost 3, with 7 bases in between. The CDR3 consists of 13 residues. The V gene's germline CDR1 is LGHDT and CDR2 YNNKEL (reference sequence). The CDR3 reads CASSQVGNYEQYF. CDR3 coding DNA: TGTGCCAGCAGCCAAGTCGGTAACTACGAGCAGTACTTC.